A single T cell receptor (beta chain) is shown here with its context. The sample is drawn from a study of blood T cell repertoires in COVID-19. The CDR3 contains 14 residues. V dropped 0 bases and J dropped 4 bases, with 10 bases sitting between them. CDR1 and CDR2 from the germline V gene are SGHRS and YFSETQ. Libraries were prepared by immunoSEQ multiplex PCR; TCRdb keeps only in-frame clonotypes and omits some of them. The table includes under 200,000 clones, nearly 85% detected once. The sequenced material came from peripheral blood. The receptor was derived from a woman under 40 with acute or convalescent COVID-19. This sequence joins TRBV5-1 and TRBJ2-5; TRBD1 is a possible D gene (6 bases). This chain's CDR3 is CASSLARGVETQYF. The CDR3 bases are TGCGCCAGCAGCTTGGCCAGGGGAGTAGAGACCCAGTACTTC.